This is a list of T cell receptor beta chains from one sample in a study of T-cell reconstitution after alpha-beta-depleted transplantation in children. TCRdb passed the PCR reads through MiXCR, listing each CDR3 protein once. In the table there are under 150,000 distinct CDR3 sequences, around 9.8% of which are singletons. Specimen: PBMCs, mostly from graft donor cells, collected 180 days after TCRalphabeta/CD19-depleted stem cell transplant. The receptors shown here come from a girl less than two years old who had a stem cell transplant for combined immunodeficiency, so the T cells may come from the graft donor. The CDR3 runs from the conserved cysteine through the conserved F or W.

v_gene: TRBV4-3; j_gene: TRBJ2-1; CDR3aa: CASSQGVTLNNEQFF
v_gene: TRBV12-3/TRBV12-4; j_gene: TRBJ1-2; CDR3aa: CASSFRQLPNYGYTF
v_gene: TRBV6-1; j_gene: TRBJ2-6; CDR3aa: CASSELRWGANVLTF
v_gene: TRBV30; j_gene: TRBJ2-2; CDR3aa: CASGTGMVAGELFF
v_gene: TRBV15; j_gene: TRBJ2-3; CDR3aa: CATSRELGASTDTQYF
v_gene: TRBV18; j_gene: TRBJ2-2; CDR3aa: CASSPPQGPNTGELFF
v_gene: TRBV9; j_gene: TRBJ2-7; CDR3aa: CASSVGAGVAYEQYF
v_gene: TRBV9; j_gene: TRBJ2-3; CDR3aa: CASSHYPGDTQYF
v_gene: TRBV7-2; j_gene: TRBJ2-2; CDR3aa: CASSLGGRPSGTGELFF
v_gene: TRBV12-3/TRBV12-4; j_gene: TRBJ2-7; CDR3aa: CASSRGTGVHEQYF
v_gene: TRBV10-3; j_gene: TRBJ1-2; CDR3aa: CAISERTGRSYGYTF
v_gene: TRBV12-3/TRBV12-4; j_gene: TRBJ2-3; CDR3aa: CASSWTGRGDTQYF
v_gene: TRBV27; j_gene: TRBJ2-1; CDR3aa: CASSPTWDFSYNEQFF
v_gene: TRBV28; j_gene: TRBJ2-7; CDR3aa: CASRMGRAYEQYF